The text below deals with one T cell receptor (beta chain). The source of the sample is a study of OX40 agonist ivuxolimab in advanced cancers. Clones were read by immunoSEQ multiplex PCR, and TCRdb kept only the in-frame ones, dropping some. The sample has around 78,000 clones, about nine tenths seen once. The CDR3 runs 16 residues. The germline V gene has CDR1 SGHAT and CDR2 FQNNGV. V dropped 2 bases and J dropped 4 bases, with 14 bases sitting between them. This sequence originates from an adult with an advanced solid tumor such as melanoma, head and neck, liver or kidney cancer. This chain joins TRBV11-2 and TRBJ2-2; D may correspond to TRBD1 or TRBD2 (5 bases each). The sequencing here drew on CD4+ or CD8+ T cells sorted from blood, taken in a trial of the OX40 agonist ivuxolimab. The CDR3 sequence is CASSLYGALGTGELFF. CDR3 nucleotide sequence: TGTGCCAGCAGCTTATACGGGGCCCTCGGCACCGGGGAGCTGTTTTTT.